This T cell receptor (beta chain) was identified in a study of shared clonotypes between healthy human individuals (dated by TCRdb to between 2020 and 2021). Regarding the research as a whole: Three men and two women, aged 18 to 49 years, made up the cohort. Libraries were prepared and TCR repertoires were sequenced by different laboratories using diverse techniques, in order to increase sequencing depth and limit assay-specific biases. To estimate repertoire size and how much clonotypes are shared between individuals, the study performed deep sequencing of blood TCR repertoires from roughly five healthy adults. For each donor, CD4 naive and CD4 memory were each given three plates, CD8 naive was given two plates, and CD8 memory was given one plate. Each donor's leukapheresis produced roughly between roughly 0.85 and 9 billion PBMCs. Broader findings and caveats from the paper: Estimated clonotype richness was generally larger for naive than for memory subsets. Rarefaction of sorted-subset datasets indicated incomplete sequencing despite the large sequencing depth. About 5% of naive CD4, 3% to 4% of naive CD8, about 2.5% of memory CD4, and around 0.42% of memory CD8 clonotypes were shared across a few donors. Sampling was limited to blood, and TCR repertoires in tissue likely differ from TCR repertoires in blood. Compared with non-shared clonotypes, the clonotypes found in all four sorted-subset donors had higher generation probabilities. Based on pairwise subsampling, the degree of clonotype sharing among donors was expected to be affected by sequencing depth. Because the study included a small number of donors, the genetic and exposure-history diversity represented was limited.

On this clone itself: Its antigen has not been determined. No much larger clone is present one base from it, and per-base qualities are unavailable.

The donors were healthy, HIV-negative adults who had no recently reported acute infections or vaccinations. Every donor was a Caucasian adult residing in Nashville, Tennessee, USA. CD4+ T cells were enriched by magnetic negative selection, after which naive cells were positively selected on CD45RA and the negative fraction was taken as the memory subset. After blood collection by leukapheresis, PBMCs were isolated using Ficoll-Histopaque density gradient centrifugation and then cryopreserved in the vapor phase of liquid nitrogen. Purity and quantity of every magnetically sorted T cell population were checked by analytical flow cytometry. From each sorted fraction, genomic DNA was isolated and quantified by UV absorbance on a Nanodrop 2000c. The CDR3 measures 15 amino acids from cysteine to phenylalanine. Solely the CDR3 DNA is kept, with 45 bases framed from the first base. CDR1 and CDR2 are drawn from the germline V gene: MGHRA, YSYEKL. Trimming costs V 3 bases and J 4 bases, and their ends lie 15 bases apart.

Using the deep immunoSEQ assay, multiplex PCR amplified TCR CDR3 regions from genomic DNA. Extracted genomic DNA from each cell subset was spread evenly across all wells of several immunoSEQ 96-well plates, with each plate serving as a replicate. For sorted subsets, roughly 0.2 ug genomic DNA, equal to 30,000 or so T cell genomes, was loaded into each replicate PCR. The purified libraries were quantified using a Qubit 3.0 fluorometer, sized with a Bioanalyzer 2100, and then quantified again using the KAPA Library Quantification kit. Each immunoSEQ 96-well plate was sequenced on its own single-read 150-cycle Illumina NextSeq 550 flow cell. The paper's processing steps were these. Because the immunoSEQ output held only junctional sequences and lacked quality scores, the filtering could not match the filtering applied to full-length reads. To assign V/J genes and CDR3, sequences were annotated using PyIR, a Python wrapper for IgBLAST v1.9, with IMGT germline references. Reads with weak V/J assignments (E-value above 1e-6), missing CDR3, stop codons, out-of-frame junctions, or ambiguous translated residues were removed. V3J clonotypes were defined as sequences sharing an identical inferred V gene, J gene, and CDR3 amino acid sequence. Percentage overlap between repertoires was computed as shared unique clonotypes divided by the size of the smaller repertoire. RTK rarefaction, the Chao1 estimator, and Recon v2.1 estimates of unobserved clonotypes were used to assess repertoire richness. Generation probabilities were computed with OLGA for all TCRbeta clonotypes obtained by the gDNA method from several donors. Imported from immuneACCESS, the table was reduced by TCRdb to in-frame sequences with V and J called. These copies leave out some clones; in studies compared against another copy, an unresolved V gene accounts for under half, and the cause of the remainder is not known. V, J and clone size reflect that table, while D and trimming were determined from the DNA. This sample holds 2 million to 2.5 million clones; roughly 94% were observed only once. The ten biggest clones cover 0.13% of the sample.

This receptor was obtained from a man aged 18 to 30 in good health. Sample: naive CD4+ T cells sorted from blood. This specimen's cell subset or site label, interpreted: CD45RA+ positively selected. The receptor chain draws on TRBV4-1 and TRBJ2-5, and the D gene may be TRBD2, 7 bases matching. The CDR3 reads CASSQPREGGETQYF. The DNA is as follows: TGCGCCAGCAGCCAGCCCAGGGAGGGGGGAGAGACCCAGTACTTC.